This T cell receptor beta chain was captured by sequencing in a study of T-cell memory formation after mild COVID-19. In the study overall: Among the donors, TCR clusters were largely specific to each donor. General study results and limits: From day 15 to 85, contracting clones were balanced between CD4 and CD8, whereas later expanders leaned toward CD4+. Whether day 37 second-wave clones are SARS-CoV-2-specific was not confirmed.

TCRdb recomputed calls from the 5' RACE reads with MiXCR, one row per CDR3 protein. The repertoire holds roughly 500,000 distinct CDR3 sequences, roughly 20% seen once, with about an eighth in the top ten. J lost 5 bases, V lost 4 bases, and 14 bases had no gene match. The CDR3 consists of 16 residues. CDR1 and CDR2 from the germline V gene are SGHRS and YFSETQ. This clonotype was seen a handful of times. Its antigen is as yet unknown. J is TRBJ2-5 and V is TRBV5-1; TRBD1 agrees at 7 bases. Sequencing input: PBMCs or a T cell subset sorted from them (not recorded which). The source is an adult woman who had mild COVID-19 (a few samples of this study predate the infection). Cell type and time point are not known. CDR3 in DNA: TGCGCCAGCAGCCCCCTGAAGACAGGGTTGGAGGAGACCCAGTACTTC. Residues: CASSPLKTGLEETQYF.